A selection of T cell receptor beta chains follows, all from one sample in a study of memory CD8 T cells in hepatitis C reinfection. Produced via immunoSEQ multiplex PCR; TCRdb's table is partial and in-frame only. The table has about 50,000 clones, roughly 89% seen once. Sequences were obtained from naive CD8+ T cells sorted from blood. The receptors derive from a man between 18 and 35 years old with hepatitis C virus infection. Both conserved end residues are part of each CDR3. D genes are given only for firm matches. Part of the rows lack a size; the others show once, few, many or a class for expanded clones.

clone size	CDR3 length	D gene	J gene	V gene	CDR3 DNA	CDR3 protein
.	10	.	TRBJ1-2	TRBV29-1	TGCAGCGTACGGGACTATGGCTACACCTTC	CSVRDYGYTF
.	15	.	TRBJ2-5	TRBV9	TGTGCCAGCAGCGTAGATGGCAGGGAAAAAGAGACCCAGTACTTC	CASSVDGREKETQYF
.	15	.	TRBJ1-2	TRBV4-3	TGCGCCAGCAGCCAAGAACCCAGGGATGGTAGTGGCTACACCTTC	CASSQEPRDGSGYTF
.	16	.	TRBJ1-1	TRBV10-1	TGCGCCAGCAGTGAGTCGACCGGGACACTGAACACTGAAGCTTTCTTT	CASSESTGTLNTEAFF
few	16	.	TRBJ1-4	TRBV4-3	TGCGCCAGCAGCCAAGCCACCAGCCGGGCTAATGAAAAACTGTTTTTT	CASSQATSRANEKLFF
.	15	.	TRBJ1-1	TRBV19	TGTGCCAGTAGAGAAGCACAGGGCGGAGTGACTGAAGCTTTCTTT	CASREAQGGVTEAFF
.	14	.	TRBJ1-1	TRBV5-1	TGCGCCAGCAGCCCAATAACAGTGAACACTGAAGCTTTCTTT	CASSPITVNTEAFF
.	16	TRBD2	TRBJ2-3	TRBV19	TGTGCCAGTAGTATCATGACTAGCGGGGGCACAGATACGCAGTATTTT	CASSIMTSGGTDTQYF
.	16	.	TRBJ2-3	TRBV13	TGTGCCAGCAGTCTCGGAGGGGCTACCCGGTTGGATACGCAGTATTTT	CASSLGGATRLDTQYF
.	15	TRBD2	TRBJ2-5	TRBV7-6	TGTGCCAGCAGCCCTACGAGCGGGGGTTGGGATACCCAGTACTTC	CASSPTSGGWDTQYF
.	18	TRBD2	TRBJ2-1	TRBV14	TGTGCCAGCAGCCAAGAACTGACTAGCGGGGGTTCCTACAATGAGCAGTTCTTC	CASSQELTSGGSYNEQFF
.	16	.	TRBJ2-7	TRBV6-1	TGTGCCAGCAGTGAAGCGCGATGGGGAGAATCCTACGAGCAGTACTTC	CASSEARWGESYEQYF
.	14	TRBD2	TRBJ2-7	TRBV19	TGTGCCAGTAGTCTCGGACTAGCGGCTTACGAGCAGTACTTC	CASSLGLAAYEQYF
.	15	TRBD2	TRBJ2-7	TRBV27	TGTGCCAGCAGTCCTACTAGCGTATCCTCCTACGAGCAGTACTTC	CASSPTSVSSYEQYF
few	11	.	TRBJ1-2	TRBV28	TGTGCCAGCGCAGGGGTCAGTGGCTACACCTTC	CASAGVSGYTF
.	15	.	TRBJ2-1	TRBV27	TGTGCCAGCAGTTTATCGGGGGGCTCCTACAATGAGCAGTTCTTC	CASSLSGGSYNEQFF
.	13	TRBD2	TRBJ2-1	TRBV19	TGTGCCAGTAGTATTGGGACTAGCGATGAGCAGTTCTTC	CASSIGTSDEQFF
few	13	.	TRBJ1-1	TRBV4-1	TGCGCCAGCAGCCCTAGTCCGGACACTGAAGCTTTCTTT	CASSPSPDTEAFF
.	14	.	TRBJ2-1	TRBV7-9	TGTGCCAGCAGCTTAGATGTCTCTCAGGATGAGCAGTTCTTC	CASSLDVSQDEQFF
.	15	TRBD1	TRBJ1-2	TRBV7-9	TGTGCCAGCAGCTTGGTCAGGGGGGCGGCCTATGGCTACACCTTC	CASSLVRGAAYGYTF
.	15	TRBD1	TRBJ1-5	TRBV2	TGTGCCAGCAGTGAATACGACAGGGGCTATCAGCCCCAGCATTTT	CASSEYDRGYQPQHF
.	16	TRBD2	TRBJ2-1	TRBV6-5	TGTGCCAGCAGTTACCTCGGGTCTAGCGGGAGGAATGAGCAGTTCTTC	CASSYLGSSGRNEQFF
few	15	TRBD1	TRBJ1-1	TRBV4-1	TGCGCCAGCAGCCAAGTAGGACAGGGGGGAACTGAAGCTTTCTTT	CASSQVGQGGTEAFF
.	14	.	TRBJ2-7	TRBV11-1	TGTGCCAGCAGCTTAGCGGGCCAGGGATACGAGCAGTACTTC	CASSLAGQGYEQYF
.	16	TRBD1	TRBJ2-2	TRBV27	TGTGCCAGCAGTTACAGGACAGGGCGGAACACCGGGGAGCTGTTTTTT	CASSYRTGRNTGELFF
once	15	.	TRBJ2-1	TRBV10-2	TGCGCCAGCAGTGCTTCTCGTGTATCCTACAATGAGCAGTTCTTC	CASSASRVSYNEQFF
.	15	.	TRBJ2-5	TRBV7-9	TGTGCCAGCAGCCCTGCGAGGGACTACCAAGAGACCCAGTACTTC	CASSPARDYQETQYF
.	16	TRBD1	TRBJ2-2	TRBV29-1	TGCAGCGTTGAACCCACCGGACAGGCGAACACCGGGGAGCTGTTTTTT	CSVEPTGQANTGELFF
.	16	TRBD2	TRBJ2-3	TRBV9	TGTGCCAGCAGCGAAATACCGGGACTAGCGGCAGATACGCAGTATTTT	CASSEIPGLAADTQYF
.	13	.	TRBJ2-7	TRBV5-1	TGCGCCAGCAGCTCAGGTCAGGGGAACGAGCAGTACTTC	CASSSGQGNEQYF
.	16	TRBD1	TRBJ1-6	TRBV7-6	TGTGCCAGCAGCCCCCAGCTCGGGACAGTTGGTTCACCCCTCCACTTT	CASSPQLGTVGSPLHF
.	14	TRBD2	TRBJ2-7	TRBV13	TGTGCCAGCAGCATAACTAGCGGGAGTGACGAGCAGTACTTC	CASSITSGSDEQYF
.	15	.	TRBJ1-4	TRBV5-1	TGCGCCAGCAGCTTGCAGGGGAACACTAATGAAAAACTGTTTTTT	CASSLQGNTNEKLFF
.	16	.	TRBJ1-4	TRBV10-3	TGTGCCATCAGTGACCCCGCGGGGGGGGCTGACGAAAAACTGTTTTTT	CAISDPAGGADEKLFF
.	16	.	TRBJ2-6	TRBV19	TGTGCCAGTACCGAGACATCCCGCTCTGGGGCCAACGTCCTGACTTTC	CASTETSRSGANVLTF
.	15	TRBD1	TRBJ2-3	TRBV2	TGTGCCAGCAGCCACGGACAGGCGAGCACAGATACGCAGTATTTT	CASSHGQASTDTQYF
.	15	.	TRBJ2-2	TRBV10-3	TGTGCCATCAGGGGGGGGCCTCGGAACACCGGGGAGCTGTTTTTT	CAIRGGPRNTGELFF
.	16	.	TRBJ2-4	TRBV2	TGTGCCAGCAGTGAAGTCCCAACAGTAGGTCAAAACATTCAGTACTTC	CASSEVPTVGQNIQYF
.	15	TRBD1	TRBJ2-7	TRBV6-1	TGTGCCAGCAGTGTAGACAGGGGGGCCTCCTACGAGCAGTACTTC	CASSVDRGASYEQYF
few	12	.	TRBJ2-1	TRBV28	TGTGCCAGCAGTCAACTAGGGAATGAGCAGTTCTTC	CASSQLGNEQFF
.	16	.	TRBJ2-1	TRBV27	TGTGCCAGCAGTTTATCTGGACTTACTAGGTTCAATGAGCAGTTCTTC	CASSLSGLTRFNEQFF
once	17	.	TRBJ1-5	TRBV28	TGTGCCAGCAGTTTAGACGTCAGGGGAATACCTAATCAGCCCCAGCATTTT	CASSLDVRGIPNQPQHF
.	14	TRBD2	TRBJ2-5	TRBV2	TGTGCCAGCAGTCTAGCGGGGGGGCAAGAGACCCAGTACTTC	CASSLAGGQETQYF
.	16	.	TRBJ2-7	TRBV9	TGTGCCAGCAGCGCCCGCGAGGGAGCGCTACCCTACGAGCAGTACTTC	CASSAREGALPYEQYF
few	11	.	TRBJ1-1	TRBV5-6	TGTGCCAGCAGCATATTATCTGAAGCTTTCTTT	CASSILSEAFF
.	11	TRBD1	TRBJ2-7	TRBV28	TGTGCCAGCAACCCAGGGGGCGAGCAGTACTTC	CASNPGGEQYF
.	15	TRBD1	TRBJ2-5	TRBV9	TGTGCCAGCAGCGTAGATGGGACAGGGGAGGAGACCCAGTACTTC	CASSVDGTGEETQYF
.	15	TRBD1	TRBJ2-1	TRBV5-1	TGCGCCAGCAGCTGGGGACAGGGAAGTGCAAATGAGCAGTTCTTC	CASSWGQGSANEQFF
.	11	.	TRBJ2-1	TRBV6-5	TGTGCCAGCGGGAGATACAATGAGCAGTTCTTC	CASGRYNEQFF
.	16	TRBD1	TRBJ2-3	TRBV19	TGTGCCAGTAGTATATGGCAGGGGGCCCCCGTAGATACGCAGTATTTT	CASSIWQGAPVDTQYF
.	16	TRBD2	TRBJ2-3	TRBV7-9	TGTGCCAGCAGCTCGAACAGCGGGGGAAGCACAGATACGCAGTATTTT	CASSSNSGGSTDTQYF
once	13	.	TRBJ1-2	TRBV7-9	TGTGCCAGCAGCTGGGGGGACGGCGATGGCTACACCTTC	CASSWGDGDGYTF
.	16	TRBD2	TRBJ2-7	TRBV4-1	TGTGCCAGCAGCCAAACCACACTAGCGGGAGATCCCGAGCAGTACTTC	CASSQTTLAGDPEQYF
.	18	TRBD2	TRBJ2-7	TRBV11-2	TGTGCCAGCAGCTTAGATCGGGCGGGGCTAGCGGGAGTCTACGAGCAGTACTTC	CASSLDRAGLAGVYEQYF
.	15	.	TRBJ2-7	TRBV4-1	TGCGCCAGCAGCCAAGAAGGCCTAGCCTCCTACGAGCAGTACTTC	CASSQEGLASYEQYF